This T cell receptor beta chain was observed in a study of graft-versus-host responses after intestinal transplantation. Background on the study: Every recipient had anti-thymocyte globulin induction and 2 to 4 years of tacrolimus plus steroids.

This CDR3 is 17 amino acids long. Study-level points and caveats: Allografts carried high graft-versus-host to host-versus-graft clonal ratios in patients having graft-donor T cell macrochimerism.

Some clones are missing from TCRdb's copy, which holds only in-frame ones; the method was immunoSEQ multiplex PCR. This table has roughly 4,700 clones, 25% to 30% appearing once. Plated together were roughly 200,000 CFSE-labeled responder cells and roughly 200,000 irradiated, violet-dye-labeled stimulator cells. Both CD3+CD4+ and CD3+CD8+ responders that were proliferating and CFSE-low underwent sorting after the reaction. This TCR came from a human patient who was an organ donor for intestinal transplantation. The sample consisted of alloreactive CD8+ T cells from a mixed lymphocyte reaction culture, taken before transplantation. Noted subset: CFSE-low proliferating T cells sorted from roughly 6-day pre-transplant mixed lymphocyte reaction (GvH or HvG direction). This chain connects TRBV1 to TRBJ2-1; the table's D call of TRBD2 was not tested on the DNA. TRBV1 is labeled a pseudogene. DNA of the CDR3: TGCACCAGCAGCCAAGATGGGGCGGGACTAGCGGGTCTCGGTCAGTTCTTC. Translating it yields CTSSQDGAGLAGLGQFF.